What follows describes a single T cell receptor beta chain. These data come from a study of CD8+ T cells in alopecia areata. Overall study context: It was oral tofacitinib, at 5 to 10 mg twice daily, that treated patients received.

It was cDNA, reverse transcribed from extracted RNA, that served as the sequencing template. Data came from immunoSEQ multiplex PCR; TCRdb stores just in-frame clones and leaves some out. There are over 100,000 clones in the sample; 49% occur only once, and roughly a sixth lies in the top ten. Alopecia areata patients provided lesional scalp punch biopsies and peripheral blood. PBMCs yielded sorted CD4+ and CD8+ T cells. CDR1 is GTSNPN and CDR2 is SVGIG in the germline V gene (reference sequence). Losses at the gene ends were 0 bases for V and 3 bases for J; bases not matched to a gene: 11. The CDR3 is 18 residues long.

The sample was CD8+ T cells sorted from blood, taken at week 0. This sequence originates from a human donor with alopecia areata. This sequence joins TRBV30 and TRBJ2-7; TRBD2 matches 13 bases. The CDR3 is CAWSVHPGLAGENYEQYF. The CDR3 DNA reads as TGTGCCTGGAGTGTCCACCCTGGACTAGCGGGGGAGAACTACGAGCAGTACTTC. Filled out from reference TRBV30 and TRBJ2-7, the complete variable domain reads SQTIHQWPATLVQPVGSPLSLECTVEGTSNPNLYWYRQAAGRGLQLLFYSVGIGQISSEVPQNLSASRPQDRQFILSSKKLLLSDSGFYLCAWSVHPGLAGENYEQYFGPGTRLTVT.